The 28 T cell receptor beta chains in this list originate from one sample, sequenced in a study (dated by TCRdb to 2013 to 2016). The library was generated by 5' RACE. The sequencing machine was an Illumina MiSeq. TCRdb ran its own pipeline on the public reads, namely fastp trimming at Q25 and MiXCR clone calling, and kept in-frame beta chains. Rows are unified per CDR3 protein, each entry keeping the most common DNA and genes. The sample table lists some 8,400 distinct CDR3 sequences, around a quarter of them with a count of one. Under 6% of the sample lies in the top ten. The material sequenced was naive CD4+ T cells sorted from a lymph node. The cell subset or site label for this specimen denotes: naive CD4+ T cells, CD4+CD45RA+CD25-. All receptors come from a female donor with breast cancer.

This clonotype has more than one count but fewer than ten. This may come from a read error, since a much larger clone is one base off. The rearrangement joins TRBV6-6 to TRBJ2-3; TRBD2 matches at 7 bases. Germline values: CDR1 MNHNY, CDR2 SVGAGI (reference sequence). Unmatched junction bases numbered 21, after V lost 5 bases and J lost 10 bases. This CDR3 has 17 residues. CDR3 nucleotide sequence: TGTGCCAGCAGTAGAGCTCTCCCCGGGACTAACGGGTCCGCGCAGTATTTT. Translating gives CASSRALPGTNGSAQYF.

This clonotype is termed medium-sized. The rearrangement uses TRBV6-5 and TRBJ1-5; D gene uncertain. The V gene's germline CDR1 is MNHEY and CDR2 SVGAGI. V was trimmed by 4 bases and J by 10 bases, leaving 17 bases between them. CDR3 length: 14 amino acids. The CDR3 protein is CASSSIRAPGPQHF. In DNA form, the CDR3 reads TGTGCCAGCAGTTCCATACGCGCTCCAGGACCCCAGCATTTT.

The V gene is TRBV19, the J gene TRBJ2-1; D may be TRBD2 (6 bases). With 7 bases removed from V and 10 bases from J, the gap between germline ends came to 11 bases. The CDR3 length is 11 residues. Germline assignment: CDR1 LNHDA and CDR2 SQIVND (reference sequence). In nucleotides, the CDR3 is TGTGCCAGTACCAATAGCGGAGAGCAGTTCTTC. It encodes CASTNSGEQFF. The variable domain in full, completed from reference TRBV19 and TRBJ2-1, reads DGGITQSPKYLFRKEGQNVTLSCEQNLNHDAMYWYRQDPGQGLRLIYYSQIVNDFQKGDIAEGYSVSREKKESFPLTVTSAQKNPTAFYLCASTNSGEQFFGPGTRLTVL.

Many counts were recorded for this clonotype. The genes are TRBV20-1 and TRBJ2-7; D might be TRBD2 (6 bases). The germline V gene encodes CDR1 DFQATT and CDR2 SNEGSKA (reference sequence). Trimming took 3 bases from V and 6 from J, leaving 18 bases between them. The CDR3 has 14 amino acids. The CDR3, as DNA: TGCAGTGCTAGTGGAGGGTTTTCGGGTCGCGAGCAGTACTTC. This translates into CSASGGFSGREQYF.

In this sample, this clonotype turned up a few times. The chain uses TRBV10-1 and TRBJ2-7; either TRBD1 or TRBD2 may supply D (5 bases each). Looked up from germline, CDR1 is WNHNN and CDR2 is SYGVQD (reference sequence). This CDR3 is 12 amino acids long. V dropped 2 bases and J dropped 6 bases, with 8 bases sitting between them. CDR3 residues: CASSEGGSEQYF. The CDR3 DNA is TGCGCCAGCAGTGAGGGGGGTAGCGAGCAGTACTTC.

V is TRBV5-1 and J is TRBJ2-1; 10 positions match TRBD2. V shed 0 bases and J 3 bases; nucleotides not matched to a gene: 3. CDR1 and CDR2 from the germline V gene are SGHRS and YFSETQ. The CDR3 length is 16 residues. This chain's CDR3 is CASSLVAGGHYNEQFF. CDR3 nucleotide sequence: TGCGCCAGCAGCTTGGTAGCGGGAGGCCACTACAATGAGCAGTTCTTC.

To note about this clonotype: Just one base apart from a much larger clone, this may be a read error. The genes are TRBV20-1 and TRBJ2-1, with 11 positions matching TRBD2. The CDR3 is made up of 15 amino acids. Per the germline V gene, CDR1 is DFQATT and CDR2 is SNEGSKA (reference sequence). With 2 bases clipped from V and 5 bases from J, the junction kept 5 bases outside the gene matches. CDR3 sequence: CSARIAGGPHNEQFF. CDR3 in DNA: TGCAGTGCTAGAATAGCGGGAGGGCCCCACAATGAGCAGTTCTTC.

Of note for this clonotype: At one end, the junction sequence differs from germline, possibly due to a read error. V and J are TRBV11-3 and TRBJ1-1; D is unclear. Per germline, CDR1 SGHNT and CDR2 YENEEA. The CDR3 extends over 11 amino acids. CDR3 protein: CTSSRNDMAFF. In DNA form, the CDR3 reads TGTACCAGCAGCAGAAACGATATGGCTTTCTTT.

The chain employs TRBV5-1 and TRBJ2-7; D uncertain. Trimming removed 0 bases from V and 3 bases from J, with 10 bases in between. From germline, CDR1 is SGHRS and CDR2 YFSETQ. The CDR3 is 14 residues long. CDR3 protein: CASSLALRDYEQYF. DNA of the CDR3: TGCGCCAGCAGCTTGGCCCTGCGAGACTACGAGCAGTACTTC.

The chain combines TRBV5-1 with TRBJ2-1; the D gene is possibly TRBD2 (6 bases). Between the trimmed V and J ends, which lost 9 bases and 8 bases, there was a span of 24 bases. The CDR3 runs to 15 residues. Germline V gene sequence: CDR1 SGHRS, CDR2 YFSETQ. The CDR3 region has the DNA TGCGCCAACTGCTTGCTAGCGTTAGTGAGCGATGAGCAGTTCTTC. As protein: CANCLLALVSDEQFF.

This clonotype was seen repeatedly, ten times or more. This sequence joins TRBV7-2 and TRBJ2-2; a weak D match, TRBD2 (6 bases). The germline gives CDR1 SGHTA, CDR2 FQGNSA. The ends were cut back, 3 bases at V and 6 bases at J, with 11 bases in the middle. This CDR3 contains 14 residues. The CDR3 region has the DNA TGTGCCAGCAGCTTCCGACTAGGGCCCGGGGAGCTGTTTTTT. This translates into CASSFRLGPGELFF.

This clonotype is classed as medium-sized. This chain connects TRBV4-2 to TRBJ2-7; 12 bases align to TRBD2. The CDR3 runs to 15 residues. CDR1 and CDR2 from the germline V gene are LGHNA and YNFKEQ. J gave up 4 bases and V 1 base, and 2 bases lay outside the gene matches. CDR3 sequence: CASSQGLAGVYEQYF. CDR3 bases: TGTGCCAGCAGCCAAGGACTAGCGGGAGTGTACGAGCAGTACTTC.

The rearrangement joins TRBV20-1 to TRBJ1-6; D ambiguous. The germline V gene has CDR1 DFQATT and CDR2 SNEGSKA (reference sequence). V dropped 6 bases and J dropped 15 bases, with 6 bases sitting between them. The CDR3 contains 8 residues. The CDR3 loop reads CSAMDLHF. As DNA, the CDR3 is TGCAGTGCCATGGACCTCCACTTT.

Concerning this clonotype: This may come from a read error, since a much larger clone is one base off. Because the CDR3 is missing its conserved closing phenylalanine or tryptophan, this is likely a read error. This chain connects TRBV20-1 to TRBJ1-1, with D perhaps matching TRBD1 (6 bases). Germline V lookup: CDR1 DFQATT, CDR2 SNEGSKA (reference sequence). The CDR3 spans 14 residues. The V end lost 5 bases, the J end lost 5 bases, and 18 bases lay between the germline ends. The CDR3 DNA reads TGCAGTGCTCCACGAGGGGGGGGCCGGACTGAAGCTTTCCTT. Its translation is CSAPRGGGRTEAFL.

Details on this clonotype: A much larger clone differs from this one at a single base, so this may be a read error. The gene calls are TRBV6-1 and TRBJ2-5, with TRBD2 matching 12 bases. CDR1 and CDR2 (germline): MNHNS, SASEGT. V was pared by 4 bases and J by 2 bases, with 5 bases of the junction left unmatched. CDR3 length equals 16 residues. The CDR3 is CASSASGRVGQETQYF. The DNA for the CDR3 is TGTGCCAGCAGTGCTAGCGGGAGGGTGGGGCAAGAGACCCAGTACTTC.

This clonotype has a count of ten or more. The chain joins TRBV29-1 to TRBJ1-1; TRBD1 might be the D (6 bases). Germline CDR1 is SQVTM and CDR2 is ANQGSEA. Trimming removed 8 bases at V and 7 bases at J, with 20 bases between. This CDR3 spans 13 amino acids. The CDR3 loop reads CSSTRDNLNEAFF. CDR3 nucleotide sequence: TGCAGCTCAACCCGGGACAATTTAAATGAAGCTTTCTTT.

This clonotype was observed a handful of times. Here the CDR3 omits its conserved ending phenylalanine or tryptophan, so a read error is the likely source. Here the CDR3 DNA reads TGCAGCGTTGAAGGCCGCCGCGGCGAGCAGTACCTC. This translates into CSVEGRRGEQYL. The V and J genes are TRBV29-1 and TRBJ2-7; D is undetermined. V was cut by 1 base and J by 6 bases, with 10 bases left in between. Germline CDR1 reads SQVTM; CDR2 reads ANQGSEA. This CDR3 spans 12 amino acids.

Judged by abundance, this clonotype is medium-sized. The chain has TRBV7-3 and TRBJ2-1, with D unclear. Germline CDR1 reads SGHTA; CDR2 reads FQGTGA. There are 15 residues in the CDR3. Deletions cut 3 bases from V and 0 bases from J, with 9 bases between. CDR3 region: CASSFAAGSYNEQFF. DNA of the CDR3: TGTGCCAGCAGCTTTGCAGCCGGCTCCTACAATGAGCAGTTCTTC. Combining the CDR3 with reference TRBV7-3 and TRBJ2-1 gives the whole variable domain GAGVSQTPSNKVTEKGKYVELRCDPISGHTALYWYRQSLGQGPEFLIYFQGTGAADDSGLPNDRFFAVRPEGSVSTLKIQRTERGDSAVYLCASSFAAGSYNEQFFGPGTRLTVL.

This rearrangement joins TRBV12-3 or TRBV12-4 to TRBJ2-3, with 8 bases aligning to TRBD2. J was trimmed by 6 bases and V by 3 bases; bases with no gene match: 5. The CDR3 contains 14 residues. The DNA of the CDR3 is TGTGCCAGCAGTTTTGTGGCTAGCGGGGATACGCAGTATTTT. This encodes CASSFVASGDTQYF.

With regard to this clonotype: The CDR3 does not close with the conserved phenylalanine or tryptophan, likely indicating a read error. The chain has TRBV11-3 and TRBJ2-1; unclear D gene. CDR1 SGHNT and CDR2 YENEEA come from the germline V gene. The CDR3 loop spans 15 amino acids. With 5 bases removed from V and 4 bases from J, the gap between germline ends came to 15 bases. DNA for the CDR3: TGTGCCAGCAGCCCCCGGACCCAGGCGTACAATGAGCAGTTCCTC. It is translated as CASSPRTQAYNEQFL.

This clonotype qualifies as medium-sized. The J gene is TRBJ2-7, the V gene TRBV6-2 or TRBV6-3; tentative D call: TRBD2 (5 bases). Germline loops: CDR1 MNHEY, CDR2 SVGEGT. Trimming left V 6 bases short and J 0 bases short, with 18 bases between. There are 16 residues in the CDR3. The DNA for the CDR3 is TGTGCCAGCAGCTCCGGGGTAGCGTGGGGCTCCTACGAGCAGTACTTC. Translated: CASSSGVAWGSYEQYF.

This clonotype is medium-sized (0.01 to 0.1%) in the sample. The chain has TRBV6-2 or TRBV6-3 and TRBJ2-2; 14 bases agree with TRBD2. Germline trimming cut 10 bases from V and 4 bases from J; bases unmatched to any gene: 8. Germline lookup yields CDR1 MNHEY and CDR2 SVGEGT. This CDR3 spans 16 amino acids. The CDR3 spells CATKTSGRAGTGELFF. DNA for the CDR3: TGTGCCACCAAGACTAGCGGGAGGGCCGGCACCGGGGAGCTGTTTTTT.

There are many counts of this clonotype. The gene calls are TRBV4-1 and TRBJ1-1; no clear D. V dropped 1 base and J dropped 4 bases, with 13 bases sitting between them. The CDR3 is 15 residues long. Germline V CDR1 and CDR2: MGHRA, YSYEKL. The CDR3 nucleotides are TGCGCCAGCAGCCAAGTTTCCAATTGGGGCACTGAAGCTTTCTTT. Residues: CASSQVSNWGTEAFF.

About this clonotype: With a much larger clone just one base away, this may be a read error. The chain carries TRBV4-1 and TRBJ1-5; unclear D gene. The V gene's germline CDR1 is MGHRA and CDR2 YSYEKL. The CDR3 extends over 13 amino acids. The CDR3 DNA is TGCGCCAGCAGCCAATGGGAGGATCAGCCCCGGCATTTT. This encodes CASSQWEDQPRHF.

V usage is TRBV12-3 or TRBV12-4 and J usage is TRBJ1-2; D is uncertain. V dropped 5 bases and J dropped 5 bases, with 12 bases sitting between them. The CDR3 contains 13 residues. As DNA, the CDR3 is TGTGCCAGCAGTCCCGGGCTTCTATATGGCTACACCTTC. It codes for CASSPGLLYGYTF.

This clonotype is labeled as medium-sized (0.01 to 0.1%). The V and J genes are TRBV9 and TRBJ1-5; D remains unclear. Germline V gene data show CDR1 as SGDLS and CDR2 as YYNGEE. V lost 0 bases and J 9 bases, leaving 10 bases between the germline ends. This CDR3 contains 13 residues. The DNA of the CDR3 is TGTGCCAGCAGCGTAGTATCCGGTTCGCCCCAGCATTTT. Translated: CASSVVSGSPQHF.

The sample holds many counts of this clonotype. In DNA, the CDR3 is TGTGCCAGCAGCTTCTTAGCGGGGGAGCCCGGTCCCGATGACTACGAGCAGTACTTC. Amino acids: CASSFLAGEPGPDDYEQYF. The rearrangement joins TRBV7-6 to TRBJ2-7; 9 positions match TRBD2. The CDR3 covers 19 residues. Trimming took 3 bases from V and 3 from J; bases not matched to a gene: 18. Germline V gene lookup returns CDR1 SGHVS and CDR2 FNYEAQ.

This clonotype is labeled medium-sized. The gene calls are TRBV20-1 and TRBJ2-7; 7 bases are shared with TRBD1. This CDR3 is built from 17 residues. The J segment lost 3 bases and the V segment lost 6 bases, leaving 20 bases of the junction unmatched. Germline assignment: CDR1 DFQATT and CDR2 SNEGSKA (reference sequence). Written as DNA, the CDR3 is TGCAGTGCCAGGGGACCGGGACAGCTCGGCGGCCGCTACGAGCAGTACTTC. Protein: CSARGPGQLGGRYEQYF.